A single sample is the source of the 5 T cell receptor beta chains below, sequenced in a study of blood T cell repertoires in COVID-19. The method was immunoSEQ multiplex PCR; TCRdb's version includes in-frame clones alone and lacks a portion of them. Among under 450,000 clones listed, around 84% were seen once. The sequenced material came from peripheral blood. These receptors were collected from a human donor with acute or convalescent COVID-19. The donor label of this sample is uncertain.

The chain has TRBV7-9 and TRBJ2-3; D not certain. Germline CDR1 and CDR2: SEHNR and FQNEAQ (reference sequence). There are 14 residues in the CDR3. V was cut by 5 bases and J by 2 bases, with 11 bases left in between. CDR3 loop: CASSVDLLTDTQYF. The CDR3 nucleotides are TGTGCCAGCAGCGTAGACTTACTCACAGATACGCAGTATTTT.

V is TRBV4-1 and J is TRBJ2-7; the D is unclear. Germline V gene data show CDR1 as MGHRA and CDR2 as YSYEKL. The CDR3 length is 14 residues. Trimming took 0 bases from V and 3 from J, leaving 9 bases between them. The CDR3 bases are TGCGCCAGCAGCCAAGATGCAGGTAGCTACGAGCAGTACTTC. It specifies CASSQDAGSYEQYF.

V is TRBV9 and J is TRBJ2-7; 7 positions agree with TRBD2. In germline, CDR1 is SGDLS, CDR2 YYNGEE. The CDR3 contains 13 residues. V lost 0 bases to trimming and J lost 7 bases; unmatched junction nucleotides: 4. CDR3 in amino acids: CASSVGGGREQYF. Here the CDR3 DNA reads TGTGCCAGCAGCGTAGGGGGAGGGAGAGAGCAGTACTTC.

The V call is TRBV18, the J call TRBJ2-7; D is unresolved. CDR1 is KGHSH and CDR2 is LQKENI in the germline V gene. The CDR3 loop spans 12 amino acids. Trimming left V 5 bases short and J 2 bases short, with 7 bases between. The CDR3 reads CASSTQTYEQYF. DNA of the CDR3: TGTGCCAGCTCAACCCAGACCTACGAGCAGTACTTC. Full variable domain (outside the CDR3, taken from reference TRBV18 and TRBJ2-7): NAGVMQNPRHLVRRRGQEARLRCSPMKGHSHVYWYRQLPEEGLKFMVYLQKENIIDESGMPKERFSAEFPKEGPSILRIQQVVRGDSAAYFCASSTQTYEQYFGPGTRLTVT.

This clone was seen a single time. V and J are TRBV27 and TRBJ1-1, with TRBD1 matching over 7 bases. The germline V gene has CDR1 MNHEY and CDR2 SMNVEV (reference sequence). V was pared by 6 bases and J by 3 bases, with 4 bases of the junction left unmatched. The CDR3 loop spans 13 amino acids. In DNA form, the CDR3 reads TGTGCCAGCAGCCAGGGACAGCACACTGAAGCTTTCTTT. It codes for CASSQGQHTEAFF.